This is a list of T cell receptor beta chains from one sample in a study of control samples from healthy donors and cancer patients. Profiled with immunoSEQ multiplex PCR; TCRdb holds only in-frame clones, not every one. The sample contains about 49,000 clones, around 85% of which appear only once. Sequences were obtained from PBMCs. The source of these receptors is a woman between 50 and 59 years old with lung cancer. The CDR3 runs from the conserved cysteine through the conserved F or W. D genes are given only for firm matches. Only some rows state a clone size, as once, few, many or a class for expanded clones.

v_call	d_call	clone_size	j_call	cdr3_aa	cdr3_nt
TRBV20-1	NA	NA	TRBJ1-5	CSASSIGRNQPQHF	TGCAGTGCTAGTTCTATCGGCCGTAATCAGCCCCAGCATTTT
TRBV7-9	TRBD1	few	TRBJ1-2	CASSLGDRGRFGYTF	TGTGCCAGCAGCTTAGGGGACAGGGGGCGTTTTGGCTACACCTTC
TRBV5-1	NA	NA	TRBJ2-7	CASGLDSYEQYF	TGCGCCAGCGGGCTGGACTCCTACGAGCAGTACTTC
TRBV9	NA	NA	TRBJ2-1	CASSVGSRDAPEYNEQFF	TGTGCCAGCAGCGTAGGCTCTCGGGATGCCCCTGAATACAATGAGCAGTTCTTC
TRBV5-1	NA	NA	TRBJ2-7	CASSLDRGSYEQYF	TGCGCCAGCAGCTTGGATAGGGGTTCCTACGAGCAGTACTTC
TRBV5-6	TRBD1	NA	TRBJ1-1	CASRFYYRGKAEAFF	TGTGCCAGCAGATTTTATTACAGGGGGAAGGCTGAAGCTTTCTTT
TRBV3-1/TRBV3-2	NA	NA	TRBJ1-1	CASSQDKGPTEAFF	TGTGCCAGCAGCCAAGATAAGGGGCCCACTGAAGCTTTCTTT
TRBV27	NA	NA	TRBJ1-5	CASSQFDSNQPQHF	TGTGCCAGCAGTCAATTTGATAGCAATCAGCCCCAGCATTTT
TRBV5-6	NA	NA	TRBJ1-1	CASSLPPSTGNTEAFF	TGTGCCAGCAGCTTGCCCCCCTCGACAGGGAACACTGAAGCTTTCTTT
TRBV19	TRBD1	NA	TRBJ1-1	CASSMGQGKGWNTEAFF	TGTGCCAGTAGTATGGGACAGGGGAAGGGCTGGAACACTGAAGCTTTCTTT
TRBV7-2	NA	once	TRBJ1-5	CASSLLQGLQPQHF	TGTGCCAGCAGCTTGTTGCAGGGCCTTCAGCCCCAGCATTTT
TRBV30	NA	NA	TRBJ2-1	CAWSLGSFNEQFF	TGTGCCTGGAGTCTCGGATCTTTCAATGAGCAGTTCTTC
TRBV19	NA	NA	TRBJ1-1	CASSIGTTEAFF	TGTGCCAGTAGTATAGGAACAACTGAAGCTTTCTTT
TRBV18	NA	once	TRBJ1-2	CASSPRDINYGYTF	TGTGCCAGCTCACCACGGGACATTAACTATGGCTACACCTTC
TRBV9	NA	NA	TRBJ1-2	CASSVGEVPRGYGYTF	TGTGCCAGCAGCGTAGGTGAGGTACCCCGCGGCTATGGCTACACCTTC
TRBV5-1	NA	NA	TRBJ2-7	CASSLVTSSSYEQYF	TGCGCCAGCAGCTTGGTTACATCAAGCTCCTACGAGCAGTACTTC
TRBV12-3/TRBV12-4	TRBD1	NA	TRBJ1-2	CASSLAGGDGYTF	TGTGCCAGCAGTTTAGCAGGGGGCGATGGCTACACCTTC
TRBV6-6	NA	NA	TRBJ1-1	CASSPSGMNTEAFF	TGTGCCAGCAGTCCCTCAGGAATGAACACTGAAGCTTTCTTT
TRBV3-1/TRBV3-2	NA	once	TRBJ1-6	CASSQGVNTAYNSPLHF	TGTGCCAGCAGCCAAGGGGTGAATACTGCCTATAATTCACCCCTCCACTTT
TRBV18	TRBD1	NA	TRBJ1-1	CASSLTTGGTMNTEAFF	TGTGCCAGCTCCCTTACAACAGGGGGGACCATGAACACTGAAGCTTTCTTT
TRBV19	TRBD2	once	TRBJ2-5	CASSNLGLAGRETQYF	TGTGCCAGTAGCAATCTGGGACTAGCGGGGCGGGAGACCCAGTACTTC
TRBV7-3	NA	NA	TRBJ1-1	CASSLGSGANTEAFF	TGTGCCAGCAGCTTAGGTTCCGGGGCGAACACTGAAGCTTTCTTT
TRBV7-6	TRBD1	NA	TRBJ1-5	CASSEGQGASNQPQHF	TGTGCCAGCAGTGAGGGACAGGGGGCGAGCAATCAGCCCCAGCATTTT
TRBV2	NA	few	TRBJ1-6	CASSGVLNSPLHF	TGTGCCAGCTCAGGGGTCCTAAATTCACCCCTCCACTTT
TRBV12-1	NA	few	TRBJ2-1	CASRHPGLAGWGSYNEQFF	TGTGCCAGCAGACACCCGGGACTAGCGGGGTGGGGGTCCTACAATGAGCAGTTCTTC
TRBV18	NA	NA	TRBJ1-6	CASSPKGGNNSPLHF	TGTGCCAGCTCACCTAAAGGGGGGAACAATTCACCCCTCCACTTT
TRBV11-2	NA	NA	TRBJ1-1	CASTMYSVSDEAFF	TGTGCCAGCACCATGTACAGCGTATCCGATGAAGCTTTCTTT
TRBV7-8	NA	NA	TRBJ2-5	CASSLGTYQETQYF	TGTGCCAGCAGCTTAGGGACGTATCAAGAGACCCAGTACTTC
TRBV7-9	NA	once	TRBJ1-5	CASSLDGPANQPQHF	TGTGCCAGCAGCTTAGACGGGCCCGCGAATCAGCCCCAGCATTTT
TRBV7-9	TRBD1	NA	TRBJ1-1	CASSLVGRGLVVDTEAFF	TGTGCCAGCAGCTTAGTTGGCAGGGGGCTAGTTGTTGACACTGAAGCTTTCTTT
TRBV5-4	NA	NA	TRBJ1-3	CASREGGRGNTIYF	TGTGCCAGCAGGGAGGGGGGAAGAGGAAACACCATATATTTT
TRBV19	NA	medium-sized	TRBJ1-4	CASRMGGRLFF	TGTGCCAGCCGTATGGGTGGGCGACTGTTTTTT
TRBV7-2	NA	NA	TRBJ1-2	CASSSLYGYTF	TGTGCCAGCAGCTCGCTCTATGGCTACACCTTC
TRBV5-4	NA	few	TRBJ1-1	CASSSGPAAFF	TGTGCCAGCAGCTCCGGTCCAGCGGCTTTCTTT
TRBV24-1	TRBD1	NA	TRBJ1-1	CATSETGGRTEAFF	TGTGCCACCAGTGAAACAGGGGGAAGGACTGAAGCTTTCTTT
TRBV6-1	NA	NA	TRBJ1-5	CASSEGGVGNQPQHF	TGTGCCAGCAGTGAAGGAGGGGTAGGCAATCAGCCCCAGCATTTT
TRBV6-4	NA	NA	TRBJ1-2	CASIRDRWDYGYTF	TGTGCCAGCATTCGAGACAGATGGGACTATGGCTACACCTTC
TRBV7-9	NA	NA	TRBJ2-1	CASSWDNEQFF	TGTGCCAGCAGCTGGGACAATGAGCAGTTCTTC
TRBV30	NA	NA	TRBJ2-1	CAWSGSNEQFF	TGTGCCTGGAGTGGGAGCAATGAGCAGTTCTTC
TRBV14	NA	NA	TRBJ1-2	CASSQEGLLNYGYTF	TGTGCCAGCAGCCAAGAGGGACTCCTTAACTATGGCTACACCTTC
TRBV30	NA	NA	TRBJ1-3	CAWSERLFSGNTIYF	TGTGCCTGGAGTGAGAGGCTTTTCTCTGGAAACACCATATATTTT
TRBV7-3	NA	NA	TRBJ1-6	CASSLRQGSPLHF	TGTGCCAGCAGCTTAAGGCAGGGTTCACCCCTCCACTTT
TRBV27	TRBD1	NA	TRBJ2-7	CASSLGQGKSEQYF	TGTGCCAGCAGTCTTGGACAGGGCAAGTCCGAGCAGTACTTC
TRBV2	NA	NA	TRBJ2-2	CASSEAPEPGELFF	TGTGCCAGCAGTGAAGCCCCGGAGCCGGGGGAGCTGTTTTTT
TRBV11-2	TRBD2	NA	TRBJ2-2	CASSHGKGLAHGELFF	TGTGCCAGCAGCCACGGGAAGGGACTAGCGCACGGGGAGCTGTTTTTT
TRBV30	NA	NA	TRBJ1-2	CAWSVNSFYGYTF	TGTGCCTGGAGTGTAAACTCCTTCTATGGCTACACCTTC
TRBV25-1	NA	NA	TRBJ1-2	CASSEQGNYGYTF	TGTGCCAGCAGTGAACAGGGGAACTATGGCTACACCTTC
TRBV25-1	TRBD2	NA	TRBJ2-4	CASSETGLAGHNIQYF	TGTGCCAGCAGTGAAACTGGACTAGCGGGTCATAACATTCAGTACTTC
TRBV7-3	TRBD1	NA	TRBJ1-2	CASSSGQGYGYTF	TGTGCCAGCAGCTCCGGACAGGGCTATGGCTACACCTTC
TRBV7-2	NA	few	TRBJ2-3	CASSPSTDTQYF	TGTGCCAGCAGCCCGAGCACAGATACGCAGTATTTT
TRBV4-1	NA	NA	TRBJ1-5	CASSQEQGGPGVQPQHF	TGCGCCAGCAGCCAAGAACAAGGGGGGCCCGGCGTTCAGCCCCAGCATTTT
TRBV29-1	TRBD1	NA	TRBJ1-1	CSGGGRTGGSTEAFF	TGCAGCGGTGGGGGCCGGACAGGGGGATCCACTGAAGCTTTCTTT
TRBV6-4	TRBD1	once	TRBJ2-2	CASSDSTGGYTGELFF	TGTGCCAGCAGTGACTCAACAGGGGGTTACACCGGGGAGCTGTTTTTT
TRBV12-5	NA	NA	TRBJ1-1	CASGLSVNTEAFF	TGTGCTAGTGGTTTGTCAGTGAACACTGAAGCTTTCTTT
TRBV12-3/TRBV12-4	NA	NA	TRBJ2-7	CASSLARRHEQYF	TGTGCCAGCAGTTTAGCGCGAAGGCACGAGCAGTACTTC
TRBV2	TRBD1	NA	TRBJ2-7	CASSEKGQGYEQYF	TGTGCCAGCAGTGAGAAGGGACAGGGATACGAGCAGTACTTC
TRBV7-6	NA	NA	TRBJ2-5	CASSLRRMVQETQYF	TGTGCCAGCAGCTTAAGGCGGATGGTACAAGAGACCCAGTACTTC
TRBV24-1	NA	once	TRBJ2-7	CATAKKNDSSYEQYF	TGTGCCACCGCAAAAAAAAACGACAGCTCCTACGAGCAGTACTTC